What follows are 30 T cell receptor beta chains derived from one specimen sequenced in a study of metastatic and nonmetastatic thyroid tumors (TCRdb year 2020). Before undergoing thyroid surgery, none of the patients had been given any kind of treatment. The library was produced with PCR. Reads for this sample came from an Illumina HiSeq 4000. Clones were called with MiXCR by TCRdb after fastp trimmed the public reads at Q25, and only in-frame beta chains were retained. The sample profile shows about 8,400 clones; around 43% of them were found once. Less than 40% of the sample belongs to the ten largest clones. Sample: tumor tissue. The receptors shown here come from a male donor with papillary thyroid cancer or a benign thyroid nodule (not recorded which). Some clones in this sample may be carry-over from other donors' samples.

The J gene is TRBJ2-1, the V gene TRBV7-3; 14 positions agree with TRBD2. The CDR3 length is 18 residues. V lost 0 bases to trimming and J lost 8 bases; unmatched junction nucleotides: 9. The germline gives CDR1 SGHTA, CDR2 FQGTGA. The CDR3 nucleotides are TGTGCCAGCAGCTTAACCATTGGGACTAGCGGGAGAACCGATGAGCAGTTCTTC. This translates into CASSLTIGTSGRTDEQFF.

This clone was recorded many times. The V and J genes are TRBV9 and TRBJ2-2; D is unclear. Looked up from germline, CDR1 is SGDLS and CDR2 is YYNGEE. The CDR3 consists of 14 residues. V gave up 3 bases and J gave up 5 bases, with 11 bases separating them. As DNA, the CDR3 is TGTGCCAGCAGCGGCCTCGTGGGGACCGGGGAGCTGTTTTTT. This sequence encodes CASSGLVGTGELFF.

The chain uses TRBV9 and TRBJ2-3; no clear D gene. Trimming shortened V by 0 bases and J by 1 base, and 12 bases separated the two germline ends. This CDR3 is built from 16 residues. Looked up from germline, CDR1 is SGDLS and CDR2 is YYNGEE. The DNA for the CDR3 is TGTGCCAGCAGCGTAGCCGGATTCTTAGGCACAGATACGCAGTATTTT. Its protein is CASSVAGFLGTDTQYF.

The J gene is TRBJ2-7, the V gene TRBV11-2, with 10 bases that match TRBD2. Per germline, CDR1 SGHAT and CDR2 FQNNGV. Trimming took 5 bases from V and 3 from J; bases not matched to a gene: 7. The CDR3 runs to 15 residues. Here the CDR3 DNA reads TGTGCCAGCAGCCCCAGCGGGAGGGCCGTCTACGAGCAGTACTTC. It yields the protein CASSPSGRAVYEQYF. Drawing the rest from reference TRBV11-2 and TRBJ2-7, the complete variable domain is EAGVAQSPRYKIIEKRQSVAFWCNPISGHATLYWYQQILGQGPKLLIQFQNNGVVDDSQLPKDRFSAERLKGVDSTLKIQPAKLEDSAVYLCASSPSGRAVYEQYFGPGTRLTVT.

The chain has TRBV28 and TRBJ2-2; perhaps TRBD2 as D (6 bases). V lost 1 base and J 4 bases, leaving 13 bases between the germline ends. Germline values: CDR1 MDHEN, CDR2 SYDVKM. The CDR3 sequence is 16 residues long. This CDR3 reads CASSLSGVTLTGELFF. The CDR3 region has the DNA TGTGCCAGCAGTTTATCGGGGGTAACCCTCACCGGGGAGCTGTTTTTT.

The rearrangement uses TRBV6-2 or TRBV6-3 and TRBJ2-7; 7 nucleotides agree with TRBD1. This CDR3 contains 13 residues. With 8 bases clipped from V and 2 bases from J, the junction kept 6 bases outside the gene matches. Germline CDR1 MNHEY, CDR2 SVGEGT. This CDR3 reads CASFRTGAYEQYF. CDR3 bases: TGTGCCAGCTTTCGGACAGGCGCCTACGAGCAGTACTTC.

This clone came up a few times. The chain carries TRBV10-2 and TRBJ1-2; 7 bases are a match to TRBD1. V was clipped by 6 bases and J by 8 bases; unmatched bases: 12. The germline gives CDR1 WSHSY, CDR2 SAAADI. The CDR3 contains 14 residues. The CDR3 loop reads CASRTSGGWVGYTF. For the CDR3, the DNA is TGCGCCAGCAGGACATCAGGGGGTTGGGTCGGCTACACCTTC.

In its sample, this clone ranks as large. The rearrangement joins TRBV4-1 to TRBJ1-2; 7 bases map to TRBD1. Germline CDR1 and CDR2: MGHRA and YSYEKL. CDR3 length: 14 residues. The V segment lost 4 bases and the J segment 1 base; nucleotides outside the gene matches: 3. CDR3 region: CASSPRQGNYGYTF. The CDR3, as DNA: TGCGCCAGCAGCCCCCGACAGGGTAACTATGGCTACACCTTC.

This clone qualifies as large (0.1 to 1%). The CDR3 spells CSATKSGLPEGYEQYF. The CDR3 bases are TGCAGTGCGACCAAATCGGGACTCCCGGAGGGCTACGAGCAGTACTTC. This rearrangement joins TRBV20-1 to TRBJ2-7; D perhaps matches TRBD2 (6 bases). With 6 bases removed from V and 3 bases from J, the gap between germline ends came to 24 bases. The CDR3 length is 16 residues. CDR1 is DFQATT, CDR2 SNEGSKA, per germline (reference sequence).

By sample share, this clone is medium-sized (0.01 to 0.1%). The chain is built from TRBV5-6 and TRBJ2-1; 14 bases are shared with TRBD2. The trim removed 3 bases at V and 8 bases at J, leaving 7 bases unmatched. Germline V gene sequence: CDR1 SGHDT, CDR2 YYEEEE. CDR3 size: 16 residues. The CDR3 DNA is TGTGCCAGCAGCTCCGGGACTAGCGGGGGTTGGGATGAGCAGTTCTTC. Translation gives CASSSGTSGGWDEQFF.

The CDR3, as DNA: TGCGCCAGCAGCTCACGACTAGCGGGAGGGTTGAATGAGCAGTTCTTC. As protein: CASSSRLAGGLNEQFF. The chain links TRBV5-1 to TRBJ2-1; 14 bases fit TRBD2. CDR1 is SGHRS, CDR2 YFSETQ, per germline. J lost 7 bases, V lost 3 bases, and 6 bases had no gene match. The CDR3 is made up of 16 amino acids.

The genes are TRBV6-9 and TRBJ1-1; the D is unclear. Germline CDR1 is MNHGY and CDR2 is SVAAGI. The CDR3 covers 11 residues. Trimming left V 11 bases short and J 3 bases short, with 10 bases between. This CDR3 is CASIADTEAFF. CDR3 DNA: TGTGCCTCCATTGCGGACACTGAAGCTTTCTTT.

With respect to this clone: Likely a read error: the CDR3 ends without its conserved phenylalanine or tryptophan. The chain recombines TRBV28 with TRBJ2-1; D gene ambiguous. V gave up 8 bases and J gave up 6 bases, with 8 bases separating them. The CDR3 spans 11 residues. The V gene's germline CDR1 is MDHEN and CDR2 SYDVKM. In DNA, the CDR3 is TGTGCCAGCGGTCTAGGCAATGAGCAGTTCTCC. Protein sequence: CASGLGNEQFS.

This clone is medium-sized. This clone may be a read error of a much larger clone one base away. The same CDR3 is also encoded by other DNA sequences in this sample. The chain employs TRBV6-1 and TRBJ1-1, with 8 bases aligning to TRBD1. The length of the CDR3 is 16 residues. Germline values: CDR1 MNHNS, CDR2 SASEGT. The CDR3 protein is CASSESTGDMNTEAFF. Here the CDR3 DNA reads TGTGCCAGCAGTGAATCGACAGGGGACATGAACACTGAGGCTTTCTTT.

This clone was found once. This rearrangement joins TRBV5-1 to TRBJ1-1, with D uncertain. V was clipped by 2 bases and J by 2 bases, with 4 bases between them. This CDR3 comprises 12 residues. The V gene's germline CDR1 is SGHRS and CDR2 YFSETQ. The CDR3 coding sequence is TGCGCCAGCAGCTTAGACAACACTGAAGCTTTCTTT. Amino acids: CASSLDNTEAFF.

This clone was recorded a few times. J is TRBJ1-5 and V is TRBV10-3; D unclear. In germline, CDR1 is ENHRY, CDR2 SYGVKD. The CDR3 runs to 13 residues. V dropped 0 bases and J dropped 6 bases, with 6 bases sitting between them. The CDR3 loop is CAISESYSQPQHF. In DNA form, the CDR3 reads TGTGCCATCAGTGAGTCTTACAGTCAGCCCCAGCATTTT.

This clone came up a few times. CDR3 residues: CASSEWVARGYLGELFF. The DNA for the CDR3 is TGTGCCAGCAGTGAATGGGTGGCCAGGGGGTATTTGGGGGAGCTGTTTTTT. V and J are TRBV6-1 and TRBJ2-2; the match to TRBD1 covers 7 bases. Germline V gene data show CDR1 as MNHNS and CDR2 as SASEGT. V shed 2 bases, J shed 8 bases, and the junction held 14 bases outside the gene matches. The CDR3 is 17 residues long.

CDR3 sequence reads: CASSEQGALYEQYF. CDR3 nucleotide sequence: TGTGCCAGCAGTGAACAGGGGGCCCTCTACGAGCAGTACTTC. The chain joins TRBV6-1 to TRBJ2-7; 8 bases agree with TRBD1. Trimming cost V 2 bases and J 3 bases; bases outside gene matches: 3. The V gene's germline CDR1 is MNHNS and CDR2 SASEGT. The CDR3 extends over 14 amino acids.

This chain links TRBV11-1 with TRBJ2-1; 10 bases fit TRBD2. With 4 bases clipped from V and 12 bases from J, the junction kept 3 bases outside the gene matches. This CDR3 is 12 amino acids long. CDR1 SGHAT and CDR2 FQDESV come from the germline V gene (reference sequence). The CDR3 DNA follows: TGTGCCAGCAGCTCGAGCGGGAGGGTGCAGTTCTTC. It translates to CASSSSGRVQFF.

The V gene is TRBV5-6, the J gene TRBJ1-1; D not resolved. The V gene lost 2 bases and the J gene lost 1 base, with 12 bases spanning the gap. This CDR3 contains 15 residues. The germline V gene encodes CDR1 SGHDT and CDR2 YYEEEE. CDR3 in DNA: TGTGCCAGCAGCTTTGGCTCTTGCGAGAACACTGAAGCTTTCTTT. This sequence encodes CASSFGSCENTEAFF.

This clone was observed a few times. V gene TRBV15 combines with J gene TRBJ1-5, with a possible D match to TRBD1 (5 bases). The CDR3 loop spans 15 amino acids. Between the trimmed V and J ends, which lost 0 bases and 6 bases, there was a span of 12 bases. Germline lookup yields CDR1 LNHNV and CDR2 YYDKDF (reference sequence). CDR3 nucleotide sequence: TGTGCCACCAGCAGAGATCCGAGGGGAAGTCAGCCCCAGCATTTT. Protein product: CATSRDPRGSQPQHF.

This clone has only a few counts. This chain joins TRBV7-2 and TRBJ2-7; TRBD2 aligns across 7 bases. This CDR3 is built from 15 residues. Germline V CDR1 and CDR2: SGHTA, FQGNSA. V lost 2 bases to trimming and J lost 4 bases; unmatched junction nucleotides: 8. The CDR3 is CASSLWAGEEYEQYF. The DNA for the CDR3 is TGTGCCAGCAGCTTATGGGCGGGAGAGGAATACGAGCAGTACTTC.

This clone was seen only a few times. The rearrangement links TRBV15 to TRBJ2-1; D possibly corresponds to TRBD2 (5 bases). Germline V gene lookup returns CDR1 LNHNV and CDR2 YYDKDF (reference sequence). V dropped 2 bases and J dropped 4 bases, with 9 bases sitting between them. This CDR3 is 14 amino acids long. The CDR3 region has the DNA TGTGCCACCAGCAGACTACTAGAATACAATGAGCAGTTCTTC. Amino acid sequence: CATSRLLEYNEQFF.

The chain is built from TRBV9 and TRBJ2-3; D is unclear. The CDR3 contains 16 residues. The ends were cut back, 0 bases at V and 2 bases at J, with 13 bases in the middle. From germline, CDR1 is SGDLS and CDR2 YYNGEE. The CDR3 sequence is CASSVGVRRYTDTQYF. In nucleotides, the CDR3 is TGTGCCAGCAGCGTAGGGGTAAGACGTTACACAGATACGCAGTATTTT.

This chain uses TRBV2 with TRBJ2-2; 9 nucleotides align to TRBD2. Germline trimming cut 4 bases from V and 2 bases from J; bases unmatched to any gene: 8. Germline V gene data show CDR1 as SNHLY and CDR2 as FYNNEI. This CDR3 spans 17 amino acids. The CDR3 protein is CASSAFGLAGNTGELFF. The CDR3 bases are TGTGCCAGCAGTGCTTTTGGGCTAGCGGGAAACACCGGGGAGCTGTTTTTT.

Worth noting for this clone: The junction departs from germline at one end; a sequencing error may be responsible. This chain links TRBV10-1 with TRBJ2-5, with TRBD2 identical over 8 bases. The J call may be incorrect, as the DNA end agrees better with TRBJ2-1. Germline CDR1 and CDR2: WNHNN and SYGVQD (reference sequence). CDR3 length: 16 residues. The CDR3: CASSESIGRAGNEQFF. CDR3 nucleotides: TGCGCCAGTAGTGAGTCGATCGGGAGGGCCGGGAATGAGCAGTTCTTC.

This clone was observed a few times. The V call is TRBV6-5, the J call TRBJ1-4; D might be TRBD1 (5 bases). The CDR3 is made up of 15 amino acids. The germline V and J ends were trimmed by 0 bases and 8 bases, with 13 bases remaining between them. Germline lookup yields CDR1 MNHEY and CDR2 SVGAGI. CDR3 residues: CASSYSRWGREKLFF. Written as DNA, the CDR3 is TGTGCCAGCAGTTACTCGCGGTGGGGCCGGGAAAAACTGTTTTTT.

In its sample, this clone was seen a few times. The V and J genes are TRBV28 and TRBJ2-1, with 10 bases lining up with TRBD2. V lost 2 bases and J lost 10; bases outside the gene matches: 14. The germline V gene has CDR1 MDHEN and CDR2 SYDVKM. CDR3 length equals 17 residues. The CDR3 reads CASSLEVVGTSDDEQFF. CDR3 nucleotides: TGTGCCAGCAGTTTAGAAGTTGTTGGGACTAGCGATGACGAGCAGTTCTTC.

This clone was counted a few times. The chain recombines TRBV7-9 with TRBJ2-3; D not resolved. Germline assignment: CDR1 SEHNR and CDR2 FQNEAQ (reference sequence). V lost 5 bases to trimming and J lost 9 bases, with 12 bases between them. The CDR3 extends over 12 amino acids. In DNA, the CDR3 is TGTGCCAGCAGCGAAACAGTGATGACGCAGTATTTT. Its translation is CASSETVMTQYF.

This clone was counted once. V usage is TRBV27 and J usage is TRBJ1-1, with D perhaps matching TRBD1 (6 bases). Trimming pared 0 bases from V and 4 bases from J, leaving 9 bases between. CDR1 is MNHEY, CDR2 SMNVEV, per germline (reference sequence). The CDR3 is made up of 14 amino acids. This CDR3 reads CASSLSARGTEAFF. As DNA, the CDR3 is TGTGCCAGCAGTTTATCGGCCAGGGGCACTGAAGCTTTCTTT.